What follows are 12 T cell receptor beta chains derived from one specimen sequenced in a study of cytomegalovirus exposure and HLA in healthy donors. 13 Jbeta primers and 60 Vbeta primers were used for the PCR. Only in-frame clones appear in the TCRdb table, and some are missing; sequencing was by immunoSEQ multiplex PCR. Here the sample spans over 75,000 clones, around 85% being singletons. Sequenced sample: PBMCs. These receptors all come from a woman in her fifties or sixties in good health and CMV-seronegative.

A single count supports this clone. The V gene is TRBV18, the J gene TRBJ1-3, with 8 bases lining up with TRBD1. The trim removed 3 bases at V and 3 bases at J, leaving 7 bases unmatched. The CDR3 runs to 16 residues. Germline CDR1 KGHSH, CDR2 LQKENI. In nucleotides, the CDR3 is TGTGCCAGCTCACCGAACGACGGGACAGGTGGAAACACCATATATTTT. It encodes CASSPNDGTGGNTIYF.

The chain has TRBV6-5 and TRBJ1-2, with D possibly being TRBD1 (5 bases). The V gene's germline CDR1 is MNHEY and CDR2 SVGAGI. The CDR3 covers 14 residues. The ends were cut back, 4 bases at V and 2 bases at J, with 11 bases in the middle. As DNA, the CDR3 is TGTGCCAGCAGTTCTCTTGGGGGGAACTATGGCTACACCTTC. It yields the protein CASSSLGGNYGYTF.

The V and J genes are TRBV15 and TRBJ1-4; no clear D. Germline V gene sequence: CDR1 LNHNV, CDR2 YYDKDF (reference sequence). The V gene lost 8 bases and the J gene lost 2 bases, with 15 bases spanning the gap. The CDR3 consists of 15 residues. The CDR3 sequence is CATADQGGTNEKLFF. The CDR3 coding sequence is TGTGCCACCGCCGACCAAGGAGGGACTAATGAAAAACTGTTTTTT.

This clone was seen only a few times. This chain uses TRBV18 with TRBJ2-7; maybe TRBD1 (6 bases). The CDR3 contains 14 residues. Trimming pared 2 bases from V and 1 base from J, leaving 9 bases between. CDR1 and CDR2 from the germline V gene are KGHSH and LQKENI. The CDR3: CASSPIQGSYEQYV. The CDR3 region has the DNA TGTGCCAGCTCACCAATTCAGGGGTCCTACGAGCAGTACGTC.

The genes are TRBV19 and TRBJ2-7; no firm D call. CDR1 and CDR2 from the germline V gene are LNHDA and SQIVND (reference sequence). V lost 2 bases and J 2 bases, leaving 13 bases between the germline ends. The CDR3 has 15 amino acids. The CDR3 nucleotides are TGTGCCAGTAGTATAACTTTGGGCTTTACCTACGAGCAGTACGTC. Amino acids: CASSITLGFTYEQYV.

The chain recombines TRBV28 with TRBJ1-4; D possibly corresponds to TRBD1 (5 bases). From germline, CDR1 is MDHEN and CDR2 SYDVKM. V was pared by 2 bases and J by 7 bases, with 17 bases between. The CDR3 is 16 residues long. The CDR3 coding sequence is TGTGCCAGCAGTTTAAGAGGGTTGGGACTTAGTGAAAAACTGTTTTTT. It specifies CASSLRGLGLSEKLFF.

The chain links TRBV27 to TRBJ1-5, with 7 bases that match TRBD1. After removal of 3 bases from V and 4 bases from J, the junction contained 3 bases not matched to a gene. This CDR3 has 14 residues. Germline values: CDR1 MNHEY, CDR2 SMNVEV (reference sequence). CDR3 region: CASSFGQENQPQHF. CDR3 DNA: TGTGCCAGCAGTTTCGGACAGGAGAATCAGCCCCAGCATTTT.

This clone has only one observation. The chain couples TRBV6-5 to TRBJ2-3, with D maybe TRBD2 (6 bases). CDR1 is MNHEY and CDR2 is SVGAGI in the germline V gene. The CDR3 is made up of 14 amino acids. V lost 5 bases and J lost 0, with 9 bases in between. CDR3 sequence reads: CASSTLASTDTQYF. DNA for the CDR3: TGTGCCAGCAGTACGCTAGCGAGCACAGATACGCAGTATTTT.

The V and J genes are TRBV19 and TRBJ1-5; tentatively, D is TRBD1 (5 bases). Germline assignment: CDR1 LNHDA and CDR2 SQIVND (reference sequence). The length of the CDR3 is 13 residues. V lost 7 bases and J lost 7, with 14 bases in between. For the CDR3, the DNA is TGTGCCAGTACTAAGGGGTTTCAACAGCCCCAGCATTTT. This sequence encodes CASTKGFQQPQHF. The variable domain in full, with the rest retrieved from reference TRBV19 and TRBJ1-5, is DGGITQSPKYLFRKEGQNVTLSCEQNLNHDAMYWYRQDPGQGLRLIYYSQIVNDFQKGDIAEGYSVSREKKESFPLTVTSAQKNPTAFYLCASTKGFQQPQHFGDGTRLSIL.

This chain joins TRBV18 and TRBJ1-1; D may be TRBD1 (5 bases). Per the germline V gene, CDR1 is KGHSH and CDR2 is LQKENI. CDR3 length: 14 amino acids. The germline V and J ends were trimmed by 3 bases and 4 bases, with 12 bases remaining between them. CDR3 nucleotide sequence: TGTGCCAGCTCACCTAACTCGGGGGGCACTGAAGCTTTCTTT. Amino acids: CASSPNSGGTEAFF.

V usage is TRBV2 and J usage is TRBJ2-5, with 10 bases identical to TRBD1. With the DNA end fitting TRBJ2-7 better, the J assignment may be wrong. In germline, CDR1 is SNHLY, CDR2 FYNNEI. The CDR3 sequence is 16 residues long. The CDR3 loop is CASSESWTGGLHEQYF. As DNA, the CDR3 is TGTGCCAGCAGTGAAAGTTGGACAGGGGGTCTCCACGAGCAGTACTTC.

The rearrangement links TRBV15 to TRBJ2-7, with D hard to call. From germline, CDR1 is LNHNV and CDR2 YYDKDF (reference sequence). The V gene lost 0 bases and the J gene lost 0 bases, with 6 bases spanning the gap. The CDR3 extends over 14 amino acids. CDR3 nucleotides: TGTGCCACCAGCAGAGACAGAAACTCCTACGAGCAGTACTTC. It yields the protein CATSRDRNSYEQYF.